This entry concerns a single T cell receptor beta chain. This receptor's antigen is unknown. One base away there is no much larger clone; base qualities are not given. The CDR3 regions of human TCRbeta chains were subjected to immunosequencing. The original methods were these. Repertoire TCRs were matched against a reference library of SARS-CoV-2-specific TCRs generated with the MIRA antigen-specificity platform. Breadth was defined as the fraction of unique TCRs that were SARS-CoV-2-associated. Depth was defined as the fraction of total T cells that were SARS-CoV-2-associated. Each spike-specific TCR was assigned to its reactive spike region and to a CD4 or CD8 class using the MIRA data. Log10-transformed breadth and depth values were compared by one-way ANOVA with Sidak's multiple comparisons tests. TCRdb took over this immuneACCESS table, retaining in-frame rearrangements with V and J assigned. Such tables are incomplete; in checked studies, under half of the missing clones stem from an unresolved V gene, and the remainder is unexplained. V, J and clone size derive from that table, while D and trimming were established from the DNA sequence. Recorded for this sample are some 97,000 clones; about 87% of them occurred a single time. Less than 3.5% of the sample goes to the ten largest clones.

This entry belongs to a study of T cell responses to AZD1222 COVID-19 vaccine (dated by TCRdb to the early 2020s). About the study as a whole: AZD1222 recipients whose second dose came at about 4 weeks and those whose second dose came at about 12 weeks were combined into one group, since spike-specific TCR depth and breadth did not differ between the two schedules. A total of 233 trial participants underwent TCR sequencing, of whom about 200 had received two doses of AZD1222 and roughly 26 had received two doses of the MenACWY control vaccine. Trial participants were enrolled by age into 18-55, 56-69 and 70-plus year subgroups, with 148, 28 and 57 TCR-sequenced participants respectively.

Including cysteine and phenylalanine, the CDR3 has 15 amino acids. Just CDR3 DNA is preserved here, 45 bases in frame from base 1. V sheds 6 bases and J sheds 0 bases, leaving 12 bases between their ends. The germline V gene (reference sequence) yields LNHDA for CDR1 and SQIVND for CDR2. Study-wide findings and limitations: After two AZD1222 doses, both the breadth and the depth of spike-specific TCRs were significantly higher than at day 0 and than in MenACWY recipients. In the small 56-69-year group, the increase in depth fell short of significance, most likely because of low power. CD4 TCRs associated with the vaccine covered the entire spike protein, and the dominant responses were in regions 160-218 and 743-854. Conclusions about previously exposed vaccinees are limited because only six or seven AZD1222 recipients were SARS-CoV-2 seropositive at baseline. Reportedly, close to half of the unique spike-specific TCRs recognized epitopes lying outside the regions that are mutated in the B.1.351 and B.1.1.7 variants. Participants were mostly white British and included more females than males, and it was suggested by the authors that clonal diversity may have been underestimated. Because no day 14 peak-response samples were available, repertoires were characterized only after the peak T cell response.

The time point label of this sample denotes: baseline before first vaccination. Samples from vaccinated people were obtained from the UK trials COV001 and COV002, which included a single-blind randomized controlled phase 2/3 trial of AZD1222 (ChAdOx1 nCoV-19) in healthy adults. Trial participant PBMC samples were collected at day 0 and day 28 after the second dose for TCRbeta chain sequencing. Sample: peripheral blood, taken on day 0 of AZD1222 vaccination. The sequence derives from an adult in good health. The chain employs TRBV19 and TRBJ2-1; the D gene is unclear. The DNA sequence follows: TGTGCCAGTAGGACCCGGGCTTACTCCTACAATGAGCAGTTCTTC. Translated, this is CASRTRAYSYNEQFF.